Given below is one TCR beta chain in context. These data belong to a study of blood T cell repertoires in COVID-19. At the level of the study: T cells, B-cell-depleted T cells, or PBMCs supplied cDNA or gDNA.

In the original processing: Estimation of nucleated cell counts relied on the amplification of reference gene primers. Sequenced by immunoSEQ multiplex PCR; TCRdb stores in-frame clones only, minus some. V and J calls and clone size come straight from that table; D and trimming were deduced from the DNA. Here the sample spans over 80,000 clones, approximately 86% being singletons. Germline V CDR1 and CDR2: SGHRS, YFSETQ. With V trimmed by 4 bases and J by 0 bases, 6 bases remained unmatched. There are 15 residues in the CDR3. Sequenced input: peripheral blood. The TCR originated in an elderly man with active or convalescent COVID-19. V usage is TRBV5-1 and J usage is TRBJ1-1, with TRBD1 matching over 7 bases. The CDR3 bases are TGCGCCAGCAGCCGCATACAGGGGATGAACACTGAAGCTTTCTTT. As protein: CASSRIQGMNTEAFF.